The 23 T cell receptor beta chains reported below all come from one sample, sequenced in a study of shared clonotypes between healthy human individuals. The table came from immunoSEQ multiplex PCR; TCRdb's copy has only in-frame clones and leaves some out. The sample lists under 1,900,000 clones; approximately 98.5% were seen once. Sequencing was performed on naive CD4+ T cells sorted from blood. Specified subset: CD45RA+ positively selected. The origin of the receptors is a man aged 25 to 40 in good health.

CDR3 region: CASSPLIMGTEAFF. CDR3 sequence (DNA): TGTGCCAGCAGTCCCCTGATTATGGGGACTGAAGCTTTCTTT. The rearrangement links TRBV2 to TRBJ1-1; D uncertain. Germline CDR1 is SNHLY and CDR2 is FYNNEI. Trimming left V 5 bases short and J 5 bases short, with 15 bases between. The CDR3 runs to 14 residues.

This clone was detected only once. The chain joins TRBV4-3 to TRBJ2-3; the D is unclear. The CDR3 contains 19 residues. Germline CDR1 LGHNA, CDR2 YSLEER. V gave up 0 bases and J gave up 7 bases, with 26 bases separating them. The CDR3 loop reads CASSQDLVSPIRGVYTQYF. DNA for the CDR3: TGCGCCAGCAGCCAAGACCTAGTAAGCCCAATCCGAGGTGTGTATACGCAGTATTTT.

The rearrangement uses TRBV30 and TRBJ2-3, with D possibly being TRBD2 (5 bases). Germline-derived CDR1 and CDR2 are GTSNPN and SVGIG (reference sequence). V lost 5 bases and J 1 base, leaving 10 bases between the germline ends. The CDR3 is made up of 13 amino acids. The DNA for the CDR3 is TGTGCCTGGGCCAGGCGGGGCACAGATACGCAGTATTTT. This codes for CAWARRGTDTQYF.

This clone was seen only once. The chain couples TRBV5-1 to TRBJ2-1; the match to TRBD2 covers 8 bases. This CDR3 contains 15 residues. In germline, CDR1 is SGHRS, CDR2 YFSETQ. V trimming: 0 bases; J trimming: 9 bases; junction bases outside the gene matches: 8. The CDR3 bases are TGCGCCAGCAGCTTGGACGGGAGGGGGGCCATTGAGCAGTTCTTC. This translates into CASSLDGRGAIEQFF.

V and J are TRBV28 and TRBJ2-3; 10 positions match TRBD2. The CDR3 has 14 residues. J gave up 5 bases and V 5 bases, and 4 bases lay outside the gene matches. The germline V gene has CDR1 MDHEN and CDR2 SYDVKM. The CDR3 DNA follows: TGTGCCAGCAGTGGTAGCGGGAGGATAGATACGCAGTATTTT. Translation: CASSGSGRIDTQYF. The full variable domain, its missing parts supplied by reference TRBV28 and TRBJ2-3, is DVKVTQSSRYLVKRTGEKVFLECVQDMDHENMFWYRQDPGLGLRLIYFSYDVKMKEKGDIPEGYSVSREKKERFSLILESASTNQTSMYLCASSGSGRIDTQYFGPGTRLTVL.

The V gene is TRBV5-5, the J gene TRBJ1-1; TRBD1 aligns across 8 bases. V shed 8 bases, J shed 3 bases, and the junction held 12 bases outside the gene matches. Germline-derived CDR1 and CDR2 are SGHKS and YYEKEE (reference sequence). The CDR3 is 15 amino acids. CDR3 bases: TGTGCCAGTACCAAAGGACAGGGCGCCTACACTGAAGCTTTCTTT. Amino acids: CASTKGQGAYTEAFF.

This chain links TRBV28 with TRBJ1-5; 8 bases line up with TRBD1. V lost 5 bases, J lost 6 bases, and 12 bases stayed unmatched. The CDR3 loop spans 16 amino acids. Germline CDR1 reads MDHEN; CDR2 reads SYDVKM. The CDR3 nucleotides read TGTGCCAGCAGTCCAGCCGGACAGGGCTCGGGTCAGCCCCAGCATTTT. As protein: CASSPAGQGSGQPQHF.

This CDR3 reads CATRGQGFNEQFF. CDR3 nucleotide sequence: TGTGCCACCAGAGGTCAGGGGTTCAATGAGCAGTTCTTC. The chain uses TRBV6-1 and TRBJ2-1; the D gene is possibly TRBD1 (6 bases). The CDR3 totals 13 residues. CDR1 and CDR2 (germline): MNHNS, SASEGT. Between the trimmed V and J ends, which lost 10 bases and 6 bases, there was a span of 16 bases.

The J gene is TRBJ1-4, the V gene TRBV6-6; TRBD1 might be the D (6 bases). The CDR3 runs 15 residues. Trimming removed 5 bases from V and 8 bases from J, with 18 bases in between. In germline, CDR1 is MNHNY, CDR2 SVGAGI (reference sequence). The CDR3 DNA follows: TGTGCCAGCAGTGCCTCAGGGGATCTACGGGAAAAACTGTTTTTT. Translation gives CASSASGDLREKLFF.

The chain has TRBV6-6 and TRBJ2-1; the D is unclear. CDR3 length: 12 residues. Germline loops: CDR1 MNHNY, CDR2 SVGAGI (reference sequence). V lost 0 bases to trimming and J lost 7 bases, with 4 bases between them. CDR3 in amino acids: CASSYSKNEQFF. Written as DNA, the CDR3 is TGTGCCAGCAGTTACTCGAAAAATGAGCAGTTCTTC.

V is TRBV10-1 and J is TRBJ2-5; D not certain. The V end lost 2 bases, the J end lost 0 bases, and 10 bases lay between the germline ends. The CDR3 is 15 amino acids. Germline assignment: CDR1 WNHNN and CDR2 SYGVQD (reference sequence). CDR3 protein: CASSEATANQETQYF. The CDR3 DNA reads TGCGCCAGCAGTGAGGCGACTGCGAACCAAGAGACCCAGTACTTC.

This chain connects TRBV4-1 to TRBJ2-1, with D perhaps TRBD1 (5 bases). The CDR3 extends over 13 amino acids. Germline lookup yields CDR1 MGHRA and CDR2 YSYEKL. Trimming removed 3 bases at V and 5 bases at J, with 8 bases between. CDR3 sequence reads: CASSHPGNNEQFF. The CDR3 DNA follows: TGCGCCAGCAGCCATCCAGGGAACAATGAGCAGTTCTTC.

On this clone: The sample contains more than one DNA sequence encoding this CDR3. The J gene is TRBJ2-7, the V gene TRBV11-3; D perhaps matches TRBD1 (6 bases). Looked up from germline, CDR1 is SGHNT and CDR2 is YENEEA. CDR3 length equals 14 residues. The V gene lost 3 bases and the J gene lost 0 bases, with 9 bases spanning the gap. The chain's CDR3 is CASSLTGSSYEQYF. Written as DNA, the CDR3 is TGTGCCAGCAGCTTGACAGGTAGCTCCTACGAGCAGTACTTC.

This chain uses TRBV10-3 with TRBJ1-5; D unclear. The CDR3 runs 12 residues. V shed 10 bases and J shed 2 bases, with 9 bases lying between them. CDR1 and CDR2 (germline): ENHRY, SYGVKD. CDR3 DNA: TGTGCCACCCGCTTGGGCAATCAGCCCCAGCATTTT. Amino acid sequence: CATRLGNQPQHF.

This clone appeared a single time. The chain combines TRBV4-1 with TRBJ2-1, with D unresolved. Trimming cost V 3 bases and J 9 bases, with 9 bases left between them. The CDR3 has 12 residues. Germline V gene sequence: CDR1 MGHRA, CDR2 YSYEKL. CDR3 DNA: TGCGCCAGCAGCCAGAGGATGGCTGAGCAGTTCTTC. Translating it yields CASSQRMAEQFF.

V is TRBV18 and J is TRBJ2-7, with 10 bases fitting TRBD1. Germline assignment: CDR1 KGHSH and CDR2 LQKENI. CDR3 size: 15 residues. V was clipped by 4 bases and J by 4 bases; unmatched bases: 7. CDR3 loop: CASSLPGQGGYEQYF. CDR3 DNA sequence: TGTGCCAGCTCACTACCCGGACAGGGGGGGTACGAGCAGTACTTC.

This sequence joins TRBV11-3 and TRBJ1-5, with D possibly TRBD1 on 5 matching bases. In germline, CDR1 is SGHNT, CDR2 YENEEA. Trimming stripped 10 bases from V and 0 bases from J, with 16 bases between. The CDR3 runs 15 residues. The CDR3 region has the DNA TGTGCCAAACAGTCGGGGGATTATAGCAATCAGCCCCAGCATTTT. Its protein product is CAKQSGDYSNQPQHF. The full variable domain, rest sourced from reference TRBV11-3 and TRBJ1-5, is EAGVVQSPRYKIIEKKQPVAFWCNPISGHNTLYWYLQNLGQGPELLIRYENEEAVDDSQLPKDRFSAERLKGVDSTLKIQPAELGDSAVYLCAKQSGDYSNQPQHFGDGTRLSIL.

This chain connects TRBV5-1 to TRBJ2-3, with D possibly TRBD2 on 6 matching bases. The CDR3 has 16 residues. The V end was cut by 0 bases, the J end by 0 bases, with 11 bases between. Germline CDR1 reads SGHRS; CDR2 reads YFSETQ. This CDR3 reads CASSLVFSGSTDTQYF. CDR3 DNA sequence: TGCGCCAGCAGCTTGGTTTTCAGCGGGAGCACAGATACGCAGTATTTT.

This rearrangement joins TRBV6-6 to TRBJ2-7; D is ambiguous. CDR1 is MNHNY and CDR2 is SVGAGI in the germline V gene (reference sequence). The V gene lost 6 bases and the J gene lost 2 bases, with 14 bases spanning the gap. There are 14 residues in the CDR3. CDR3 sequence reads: CASSPDLGPYEQYF. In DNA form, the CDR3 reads TGTGCCAGCAGCCCGGACCTAGGGCCCTACGAGCAGTACTTC.

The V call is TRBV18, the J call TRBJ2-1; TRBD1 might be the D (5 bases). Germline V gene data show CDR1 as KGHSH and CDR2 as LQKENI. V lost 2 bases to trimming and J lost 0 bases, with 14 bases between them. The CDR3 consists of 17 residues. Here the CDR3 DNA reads TGTGCCAGCTCACCAGTGGCGCAGGGATACTCCTACAATGAGCAGTTCTTC. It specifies CASSPVAQGYSYNEQFF. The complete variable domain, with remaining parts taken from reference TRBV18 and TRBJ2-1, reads NAGVMQNPRHLVRRRGQEARLRCSPMKGHSHVYWYRQLPEEGLKFMVYLQKENIIDESGMPKERFSAEFPKEGPSILRIQQVVRGDSAAYFCASSPVAQGYSYNEQFFGPGTRLTVL.

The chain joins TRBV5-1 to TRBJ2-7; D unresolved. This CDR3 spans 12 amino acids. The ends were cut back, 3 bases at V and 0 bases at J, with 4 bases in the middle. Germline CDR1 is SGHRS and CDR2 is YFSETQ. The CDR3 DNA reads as TGCGCCAGCAGCTCAGTCTCCTACGAGCAGTACTTC. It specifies CASSSVSYEQYF.

CDR3 residues: CASTQRQGDYGYTF. Written as DNA, the CDR3 is TGTGCCAGCACCCAGCGGCAGGGTGACTATGGCTACACCTTC. This rearrangement joins TRBV7-2 to TRBJ1-2; D is possibly TRBD1 (5 bases). This CDR3 contains 14 residues. V was trimmed by 7 bases and J by 3 bases, leaving 15 bases between them. Per germline, CDR1 SGHTA and CDR2 FQGNSA.

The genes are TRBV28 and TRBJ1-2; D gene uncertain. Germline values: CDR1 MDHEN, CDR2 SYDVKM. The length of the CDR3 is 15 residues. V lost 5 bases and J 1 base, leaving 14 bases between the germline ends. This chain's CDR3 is CASSAEGSVNYGYTF. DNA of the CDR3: TGTGCCAGCAGTGCTGAGGGCAGCGTTAACTATGGCTACACCTTC.